A selection of T cell receptor beta chains follows, all from one sample in a study of T cell changes during pregnancy in multiple sclerosis. TCRdb's table, derived via immunoSEQ multiplex PCR, lists solely in-frame clones and lacks some. The top ten hold more than 2.5% of the sample, which has some 87,000 clones, around 92% seen once. Sequencing used peripheral blood, obtained in the first trimester of pregnancy. Receptors were obtained from a female donor with multiple sclerosis, enrolled in a pregnancy study. Each CDR3 is given with its conserved first and last residue. A D gene is named only where the DNA matches it firmly. The size field is filled for only some rows; it gives once, few, many or a size class.

TRBJ2-5 | TRBV18 | NA | TRBD1 | CASSFYPGTDQETQYF | TGTGCCAGCTCATTTTATCCCGGGACAGATCAAGAGACCCAGTACTTC
TRBJ1-1 | TRBV2 | NA | NA | CASSIAGRNTEAFF | TGTGCCAGCAGTATCGCGGGCAGGAACACTGAAGCTTTCTTT
TRBJ2-1 | TRBV5-1 | NA | TRBD2 | CASSHKTSDKRNEQFF | TGCGCCAGCAGCCACAAGACTAGCGATAAAAGAAATGAGCAGTTCTTC
TRBJ2-3 | TRBV4-3 | NA | TRBD2 | CASSWTSGTDTQYF | TGCGCCAGCAGTTGGACTAGCGGGACAGATACGCAGTATTTT
TRBJ2-3 | TRBV2 | NA | NA | CASSEGPFNPGLPDTQYF | TGTGCCAGCAGTGAAGGCCCATTCAATCCGGGACTCCCGGATACGCAGTATTTT
TRBJ2-7 | TRBV2 | NA | TRBD2 | CASSLRLAASYEQYF | TGTGCCAGCAGTTTAAGACTAGCGGCCTCCTACGAGCAGTACTTC
TRBJ1-1 | TRBV5-1 | NA | TRBD1 | CASSLGLSGGENTEAFF | TGCGCCAGCAGCTTAGGATTATCAGGGGGAGAGAACACTGAAGCTTTCTTT
TRBJ1-3 | TRBV13 | NA | TRBD1 | CASSLDDPGTDGNTIYF | TGTGCCAGCAGCTTGGACGACCCCGGGACAGATGGAAACACCATATATTTT
TRBJ2-3 | TRBV2 | NA | TRBD2 | CASKTGTSGSTDTQYF | TGTGCCAGCAAAACTGGGACTAGCGGAAGCACAGATACGCAGTATTTT
TRBJ2-2 | TRBV6-4 | NA | NA | CASSDSKGVGELFF | TGTGCCAGCAGTGACTCGAAAGGGGTCGGGGAGCTGTTTTTT
TRBJ2-7 | TRBV30 | NA | NA | CAWSVQVEQYF | TGTGCCTGGAGTGTACAGGTCGAGCAGTACTTC
TRBJ2-7 | TRBV21-1 | NA | NA | CASSKDDRGTIYEQYF | TGTGCCAGCAGCAAAGATGACAGGGGAACGATTTACGAGCAGTACTTC
TRBJ2-7 | TRBV7-7 | few | TRBD2 | CASSPEGGSYEQYF | TGTGCTAGCAGCCCCGAGGGCGGGAGTTACGAGCAGTACTTC
TRBJ2-7 | TRBV2 | NA | TRBD1 | CASSQDRGYEQYF | TGTGCCAGCAGCCAGGACAGGGGCTACGAGCAGTACTTC
TRBJ1-1 | TRBV4-1 | once | NA | CASSPRAGATEAFF | TGCGCCAGCAGCCCCCGTGCGGGGGCGACTGAAGCTTTCTTT
TRBJ2-5 | TRBV2 | once | TRBD2 | CASRALAGRGETQYF | TGTGCCAGCAGGGCCTTAGCGGGGAGGGGGGAGACCCAGTACTTC
TRBJ2-1 | TRBV6-4 | NA | TRBD2 | CASSLLAGESNEQFF | TGTGCCAGCAGCTTACTAGCGGGAGAAAGCAATGAGCAGTTCTTC
TRBJ2-2 | TRBV15 | NA | TRBD1 | CATSRDPGGRTGELFF | TGTGCCACCAGCAGAGATCCAGGGGGAAGGACCGGGGAGCTGTTTTTT
TRBJ2-1 | TRBV5-6 | many | TRBD2 | CASSLGGGYYNEQFF | TGTGCCAGCAGCTTGGGGGGAGGGTACTACAATGAGCAGTTCTTC
TRBJ2-6 | TRBV7-9 | NA | NA | CASRRLLRANVLTF | NA
TRBJ2-3 | TRBV6-1 | NA | NA | CASSEPQGGTQYF | TGTGCCAGCAGTGAACCCCAGGGAGGTACGCAGTATTTT
TRBJ2-7 | TRBV6-1 | NA | NA | CASSEQISYEQYF | TGTGCCAGCAGTGAACAGATCTCCTACGAGCAGTACTTC
TRBJ1-3 | TRBV28 | NA | TRBD1 | CASSLKGQRNTIYF | TGTGCCAGCAGCCTAAAGGGACAGAGAAACACCATATATTTT
TRBJ2-5 | TRBV2 | NA | NA | CASTRGIQETQYF | TGTGCCAGCACTCGTGGCATCCAAGAGACCCAGTACTTC
TRBJ2-2 | TRBV28 | NA | TRBD2 | CASSGGRSGELFF | TGTGCCAGCAGTGGCGGGAGGTCCGGGGAGCTGTTTTTT
TRBJ2-7 | TRBV5-1 | NA | NA | CASSPTGLRSYEQYF | TGCGCCAGCAGCCCCACCGGGTTACGCTCCTACGAGCAGTACTTC
TRBJ2-1 | TRBV6-4 | once | NA | CASSDSAASPNEQFF | TGTGCCAGCAGTGACTCGGCCGCCTCCCCCAATGAGCAGTTCTTC
TRBJ2-1 | TRBV7-9 | NA | TRBD1 | CASSSPGTGGVNEQFF | TGTGCCAGCAGCTCCCCCGGGACAGGGGGAGTCAATGAGCAGTTCTTC
TRBJ1-5 | TRBV5-6 | NA | NA | CASSLLQANQPQHF | TGTGCCAGCAGCTTGCTACAGGCTAATCAGCCCCAGCATTTT
TRBJ1-2 | TRBV28 | NA | NA | CAGRTSGEYGYTF | TGTGCCGGAAGGACCTCAGGGGAGTATGGCTACACCTTC
TRBJ2-4 | TRBV19 | NA | TRBD2 | CASNQLAGGAKNIQYF | TGTGCCAGTAATCAACTAGCGGGAGGAGCCAAAAACATTCAGTACTTC
TRBJ2-1 | TRBV29-1 | once | NA | CSVETYGLADEQFF | TGCAGCGTTGAAACTTACGGGCTAGCCGATGAGCAGTTCTTC
TRBJ2-1 | TRBV5-5 | NA | NA | CASSSPRHEQFF | TGTGCCAGCAGCTCCCCCCGTCATGAGCAGTTCTTC
TRBJ2-1 | TRBV25-1 | NA | NA | CASSESVAGFNEQFF | TGTGCCAGCAGTGAATCAGTGGCAGGGTTCAATGAGCAGTTCTTC
TRBJ2-1 | TRBV19 | NA | NA | CASSIAQGWSVYEQFF | TGTGCCAGTAGTATAGCTCAGGGATGGTCGGTTTATGAGCAGTTCTTC
TRBJ1-1 | TRBV13 | NA | NA | CASSPGDRGTEAFF | TGTGCCAGCAGTCCAGGGGACCGGGGCACTGAAGCTTTCTTT
TRBJ2-5 | TRBV6-1 | NA | NA | CASSELIGRETQYF | TGTGCCAGCAGTGAACTGATAGGGAGAGAGACCCAGTACTTC
TRBJ2-1 | TRBV7-8 | once | TRBD2 | CASSFLAGGPSNEQFF | TGTGCCAGCAGCTTCCTAGCGGGAGGGCCGAGCAATGAGCAGTTCTTC
TRBJ1-1 | TRBV7-2 | once | NA | CASSLEAGIFTEAFF | TGTGCCAGCAGCTTAGAGGCCGGGATTTTCACTGAAGCTTTCTTT
TRBJ2-1 | TRBV28 | NA | NA | CASSPYGPGSYNEQFF | TGTGCCAGCAGCCCTTATGGTCCGGGGTCCTACAATGAGCAGTTCTTC
TRBJ1-5 | TRBV29-1 | once | NA | CSVSNRNQPQHF | TGCAGCGTTAGTAACAGAAATCAGCCCCAGCATTTT
TRBJ2-1 | TRBV5-6 | NA | TRBD2 | CASSWLASGAHYNEQFF | TGTGCCAGCAGCTGGCTCGCTAGCGGGGCTCATTACAATGAGCAGTTCTTC
TRBJ2-5 | TRBV7-3 | NA | TRBD1 | CASSSGDRAETQYF | TGTGCCAGCAGCTCGGGGGACAGGGCAGAGACCCAGTACTTC
TRBJ2-7 | TRBV7-9 | NA | NA | CASSPGAGSSYEQYF | TGTGCCAGCAGCCCCGGAGCGGGCTCCTCCTACGAGCAGTACTTC
TRBJ2-7 | TRBV27 | NA | NA | CASSRSELNYEQYF | TGTGCCAGCAGTCGCAGCGAACTAAACTACGAGCAGTACTTC
TRBJ2-1 | TRBV6-1 | NA | NA | CASSEGRGEQFF | TGTGCCAGCAGTGAAGGGAGGGGTGAGCAGTTCTTC
TRBJ2-5 | TRBV11-2 | NA | NA | CASSLSGNKTQYF | TGTGCCAGCAGCTTAAGCGGCAATAAGACCCAGTACTTC
TRBJ1-4 | TRBV19 | NA | NA | CATRGSKKLFF | TGTGCCACGCGGGGCTCCAAGAAACTGTTTTTT
TRBJ2-2 | TRBV12-5 | NA | NA | CASGSDHRGELFF | TGTGCTAGTGGTAGCGACCACCGTGGGGAGCTGTTTTTT
TRBJ2-3 | TRBV9 | NA | TRBD2 | CASSVAGGPPDTQYF | TGTGCCAGCAGCGTGGCGGGAGGGCCCCCAGATACGCAGTATTTT
TRBJ2-7 | TRBV29-1 | once | NA | CSVEVSQGPYYEQYF | TGCAGCGTTGAAGTCAGTCAGGGGCCGTACTACGAGCAGTACTTC